The source of this T cell receptor (beta chain) is a study of OX40 agonist ivuxolimab in advanced cancers. Notes on the research overall: The costimulatory receptor OX40 (CD134) was targeted by ivuxolimab, a fully human IgG2 agonistic monoclonal antibody. Among the approximately 54 dose-escalation patients, approximately 20 had hepatocellular carcinoma, around 15 melanoma, 9 renal cell carcinoma and 9 head and neck cancer. Patients were allowed to have had prior anti-PD-1, anti-PD-L1 or anti-CTLA-4 therapy, and 30% to 50% of the dose-escalation patients had previously received checkpoint inhibitors. Partial responses were achieved by three dose-escalation patients, of whom one had hepatocellular carcinoma and two had cutaneous melanoma. Intravenous ivuxolimab was administered to patients every 2 weeks at six dose levels: 0.01, 0.1, 0.3, 1.5, 3 and 10 mg/kg. Peripheral TCRbeta sequencing was intended to test whether TCR sequence diversity was altered and clonal T-cell expansion was caused by ivuxolimab. The paper reports the monotherapy dose-escalation portion (N of about 52 patients) of the phase I ivuxolimab trial. In the dose-escalation cohort, 82.7% of patients were male, and the mean age was about 55 years, with a range of roughly 20 to 79. Overall study results and their limits: Partial responders in the 0.1-3.0 mg/kg groups had among the lowest normalized peripheral clonal expansion, especially among CD8+ T cells. Low levels of normalized T-cell clonal expansion were also seen in some patients who did not respond. At doses of 0.1 to 3.0 mg/kg, clonal expansion of both CD4+ and CD8+ blood T cells was observed from baseline to week 6. After ivuxolimab, more expanded clones were found on average in CD8+ T cells than in CD4+ T cells. Which antigens the clonally expanded peripheral T cells were specific for was not determined.

This clone was seen only a few times. It has no known antigen specificity. There are no base qualities to consult, and no much larger clone falls within one base. For sequencing of the TCRbeta CDR3 region, genomic DNA was extracted from the sorted cells. The immunoSEQ Assay was used to sequence the TCRbeta CDR3 regions. As stored in TCRdb, this immuneACCESS dataset retains in-frame rearrangements with V and J assigned. A fraction of the clones does not appear; measured against another copy, unresolved V genes explain less than half of the discrepancy, and the remainder lacks a known reason. The sample yields roughly 89,000 clones; approximately 79% were counted once. In total, the top ten clones hold around 1.5% of the sample. V is clipped by 8 bases and J by 4 bases, and the sequence between their germline boundaries is 9 bases long. The germline V gene supplies CDR1 MNHEY and CDR2 SVGAGI. The CDR3 spans 11 residues, from the cysteine through the phenylalanine. Just the 33-base CDR3 DNA is kept, in frame starting at base 1.

The trial excluded patients who had a history of autoimmune disease or who were on systemic immunosuppression. Peripheral blood for TCR sequencing was collected from all dose cohorts at baseline, on cycle 4 day 1, and on cycle 7 day 1. The samples were taken from a phase I, first-in-human, multicenter, open-label dose-escalation trial of ivuxolimab. Adults with locally advanced or metastatic melanoma, renal cell carcinoma, hepatocellular carcinoma or head and neck squamous cell carcinoma were enrolled in the trial. CD4+ and CD8+ T cells were sorted separately from peripheral blood before TCR sequencing.

Here the chain combines TRBV6-5 and TRBJ2-7; the D gene cannot be named for sure. Sample: CD4+ or CD8+ T cells sorted from blood, taken in a trial of the OX40 agonist ivuxolimab. The clonotype comes from an adult with an advanced solid tumor such as melanoma, head and neck, liver or kidney cancer. The CDR3 loop reads CASGNGYEQYF. The DNA reads TGTGCCAGCGGAAATGGTTACGAGCAGTACTTC.